These T cell receptor beta chains were read from a single sample in a study of T cell repertoires in cytomegalovirus infection. Their target antigens are unknown. One entry per CDR3 protein results from TCRdb running MiXCR on the reads. The data show 700,000 to 900,000 distinct CDR3 sequences, 25% to 35% seen once. The sample in question was cultured CD8+ T cells from PBMCs, obtained from culture after CMV antigen stimulation. The receptors shown here come from a human donor in good health (CMV status not recorded). Some clones in this sample may be carry-over from other donors' samples. The CDR3 runs from the conserved cysteine through the conserved F or W. D genes are given only for firm matches. Expanded clones are given a class, and other clones once, few, many or no size at all.

J gene | clone size | D gene | V gene | CDR3 DNA | CDR3 protein
TRBJ2-1 | NA | NA | TRBV6-2/TRBV6-3 | TGTGCCAGCAGTTACCCAATGGACCCACCTGCGTTCTTC | CASSYPMDPPAFF
TRBJ1-1 | NA | TRBD1 | TRBV7-6 | TGTGCCAGCAGCTTAGGGGTCGGACAGGACAACACTGAAGCTTTCTTT | CASSLGVGQDNTEAFF
TRBJ1-1 | few | NA | TRBV4-1 | TGCGCCAGCAGCCAGGTCCCGGGGAACACTGAAGCTTTCTTT | CASSQVPGNTEAFF
TRBJ2-2 | NA | TRBD1 | TRBV5-6 | TGTGCCAGCAGCCCCCTAGACAGGGACACCGGGGAGCTGTTTTTT | CASSPLDRDTGELFF
TRBJ2-2 | few | TRBD2 | TRBV7-6 | TGTGCCAGCAGGTTTCGACTAGCGGGGGAGAACACCGGGGAGCTGTTTTTT | CASRFRLAGENTGELFF
TRBJ2-3 | few | NA | TRBV11-2 | TGTGCCAGCAGCCCCCTGGCCTCTCTCACAGATAGTACGCAGTATTTT | CASSPLASLTDSTQYF
TRBJ2-1 | NA | NA | TRBV5-1 | TGCGCCAGCACCCCCCTCGGCTTCACCTACAATGAGCAGTTCTTC | CASTPLGFTYNEQFF
TRBJ2-1 | few | NA | TRBV6-2/TRBV6-3 | TGTGCCAGCAGTTACGGTGGGGGGACGCTTAATGAGCAGTTCTTC | CASSYGGGTLNEQFF
TRBJ2-1 | NA | TRBD2 | TRBV27 | TGTGCCAGCAGTTTATCGGGACTACCCTACAATGAGCAGTTCTTC | CASSLSGLPYNEQFF
TRBJ2-1 | few | NA | TRBV5-6 | TGTGCCAGCAGCTTGGGGAGGGGGCCGAACAATGAGCAGTTCTTC | CASSLGRGPNNEQFF
TRBJ1-1 | NA | TRBD1 | TRBV28 | TGTGCCAGCAGTAACAGGGGGCGATACACTGAAGCTTTCTTT | CASSNRGRYTEAFF